These T cell receptor beta chains were read from a single sample in a study of blood T cells in healthy people across ages. TCRdb passed the 5' RACE reads through MiXCR, listing each CDR3 protein once. The data contain about 620,000 distinct CDR3 sequences, roughly 20% of them seen just once; the ten biggest clones take up roughly 3.4%. The specimen was blood. The receptors here all came from a man aged 70-80 years in good health. CDR3s include the opening cysteine and the closing phenylalanine or tryptophan. A D gene is named only where the DNA matches it firmly. Not all rows give a size; the values are once, few, many and, for expanded clones, a class.

d_gene: TRBD1; abundance: NA; v_gene: TRBV20-1; j_gene: TRBJ1-1; CDR3nt: TGCAGTGCTAGAGATCGGCGCTCCGGGACAGAGAACACTGAAGCTTTCTTT; CDR3aa: CSARDRRSGTENTEAFF
d_gene: NA; abundance: many; v_gene: TRBV7-9; j_gene: TRBJ2-5; CDR3nt: TGTGCCAGCAGCTTAGCGGTGGGGGCGAGAGAGACCCAGTACTTC; CDR3aa: CASSLAVGARETQYF
d_gene: TRBD1; abundance: few; v_gene: TRBV6-2/TRBV6-3; j_gene: TRBJ2-1; CDR3nt: TGTGCCACAGCAGGGGGCTCCTACAATGAGCAGTTCTTC; CDR3aa: CATAGGSYNEQFF
d_gene: TRBD2; abundance: many; v_gene: TRBV9; j_gene: TRBJ2-5; CDR3nt: TGTGCCAGCAGCTCGGGACTAGCGGGAGGGCCCCAGTACTTC; CDR3aa: CASSSGLAGGPQYF
d_gene: TRBD2; abundance: few; v_gene: TRBV5-5; j_gene: TRBJ2-7; CDR3nt: TGTGCCAGCAGCCTTTCCGGGACTAGCGCATACGAGCAGTACTTC; CDR3aa: CASSLSGTSAYEQYF
d_gene: NA; abundance: NA; v_gene: TRBV28; j_gene: TRBJ2-4; CDR3nt: TGTGCCAGCAGTCGGCAGGGCGAAAACATTCAGTACTTC; CDR3aa: CASSRQGENIQYF
d_gene: NA; abundance: NA; v_gene: TRBV20-1; j_gene: TRBJ2-1; CDR3nt: TGCAGTGCTAGAGTAGGGTGGAATGAGCAGTTCTTC; CDR3aa: CSARVGWNEQFF
d_gene: TRBD2; abundance: NA; v_gene: TRBV6-6; j_gene: TRBJ2-1; CDR3nt: TGTGCCAGCAGTCCGCGGGCTAGCGGGAGTGGCGATGAGCAGTTCTTC; CDR3aa: CASSPRASGSGDEQFF
d_gene: NA; abundance: few; v_gene: TRBV20-1; j_gene: TRBJ2-7; CDR3nt: TGCAGTGCTCCGGACAGCCTGCTATACGAGCAGTACTTC; CDR3aa: CSAPDSLLYEQYF
d_gene: NA; abundance: NA; v_gene: TRBV18; j_gene: TRBJ2-3; CDR3nt: TGTGCCAGCTCACCACCGAGTGGGCAGGATACGCAGTATTTT; CDR3aa: CASSPPSGQDTQYF
d_gene: NA; abundance: NA; v_gene: TRBV3-1; j_gene: TRBJ1-1; CDR3nt: TGTGCCAGCAGTCCATCCGGTTATGACACTGAAGCTTTCTTT; CDR3aa: CASSPSGYDTEAFF
d_gene: NA; abundance: few; v_gene: TRBV18; j_gene: TRBJ1-2; CDR3nt: TGTGCCAGCTCACCGGAACAGGCGCCCGATGGCTACACCTTC; CDR3aa: CASSPEQAPDGYTF
d_gene: NA; abundance: few; v_gene: TRBV28; j_gene: TRBJ1-4; CDR3nt: TGTGCCAGCAGTTTAACGGGGGCAGGAAAACTGTTTTTT; CDR3aa: CASSLTGAGKLFF
d_gene: TRBD2; abundance: NA; v_gene: TRBV4-1; j_gene: TRBJ2-2; CDR3nt: TGCGCCAGCAGCCAATTAGCGGGGGCTAAGGGCGGGGAGCTGTTTTTT; CDR3aa: CASSQLAGAKGGELFF
d_gene: NA; abundance: NA; v_gene: TRBV3-1; j_gene: TRBJ2-1; CDR3nt: TGTGCCAGCGGCAAAGGGGGACTAAACAATGAGCAGTTCTTC; CDR3aa: CASGKGGLNNEQFF
d_gene: TRBD2; abundance: NA; v_gene: TRBV27; j_gene: TRBJ2-1; CDR3nt: TGTGCCAGCAGTACGCCGGGACTAGTTGGACTTGAGCAGTTCTTC; CDR3aa: CASSTPGLVGLEQFF
d_gene: NA; abundance: NA; v_gene: TRBV21-1; j_gene: TRBJ1-1; CDR3nt: TGTGCCAGCAGCAAAATACAGGCGAACACTGAAGCTTTCTTT; CDR3aa: CASSKIQANTEAFF
d_gene: TRBD2; abundance: few; v_gene: TRBV5-1; j_gene: TRBJ2-1; CDR3nt: TGCGCCAGCAGGAGGGGACTAAGCGGGAGGGGCCCCCCCTACAATGAGCAGTTCTTC; CDR3aa: CASRRGLSGRGPPYNEQFF
d_gene: TRBD2; abundance: NA; v_gene: TRBV2; j_gene: TRBJ2-5; CDR3nt: TGTGCCAGCAGTGAAGCGCTGCCTAGCGGGAAACAGACCCAGTACTTC; CDR3aa: CASSEALPSGKQTQYF
d_gene: TRBD1; abundance: few; v_gene: TRBV28; j_gene: TRBJ1-2; CDR3nt: TGTGCCAGCAGTTCGGACAGGGGAGGCTTTGGCTACACCTTC; CDR3aa: CASSSDRGGFGYTF
d_gene: NA; abundance: few; v_gene: TRBV7-2; j_gene: TRBJ2-7; CDR3nt: TGTGCCAGCAGCTTATGGTCGGGCCGTAGCTCCTACGAGCAGTACTTC; CDR3aa: CASSLWSGRSSYEQYF
d_gene: NA; abundance: NA; v_gene: TRBV5-6; j_gene: TRBJ2-4; CDR3nt: TGTGCCAGCAGCTTGCCGCCGGCGTGGGGGGCCAAAAACATTCAGTACTTC; CDR3aa: CASSLPPAWGAKNIQYF
d_gene: NA; abundance: NA; v_gene: TRBV7-2; j_gene: TRBJ1-2; CDR3nt: TGTGCCAGCAGCCCCAGTCTCATCCAGTGGGGTTATGGCTACACCTTC; CDR3aa: CASSPSLIQWGYGYTF
d_gene: NA; abundance: few; v_gene: TRBV7-6; j_gene: TRBJ2-1; CDR3nt: TGTGCCAGCAGCTTATACTCCGTCTCCTACAATGGGCAGTTCTTC; CDR3aa: CASSLYSVSYNGQFF
d_gene: NA; abundance: many; v_gene: TRBV3-1; j_gene: TRBJ2-1; CDR3nt: TGTGCCAGCAGCCAACTGGGGGGTGAGCAGTTCTTC; CDR3aa: CASSQLGGEQFF
d_gene: NA; abundance: NA; v_gene: TRBV3-1; j_gene: TRBJ2-2; CDR3nt: TGTGCCAGCAGTCGACCCCGGACCACCACCGGGGAGCTGTTTTTT; CDR3aa: CASSRPRTTTGELFF
d_gene: TRBD2; abundance: NA; v_gene: TRBV4-2; j_gene: TRBJ2-7; CDR3nt: TGTGCCAGCAGCCAACCTAGCGGACTCTACGAGCAGTACTTC; CDR3aa: CASSQPSGLYEQYF
d_gene: NA; abundance: NA; v_gene: TRBV6-6; j_gene: TRBJ2-7; CDR3nt: TGTGCCAGTAGTAAAACAGGAAACGAGCAGTACTTC; CDR3aa: CASSKTGNEQYF
d_gene: NA; abundance: NA; v_gene: TRBV7-9; j_gene: TRBJ1-1; CDR3nt: TGTGCCAGCAGCTTAGCGTGCCAAAACACTGAAGCTTTCTTT; CDR3aa: CASSLACQNTEAFF
d_gene: TRBD2; abundance: few; v_gene: TRBV14; j_gene: TRBJ2-5; CDR3nt: TGTGCCAGCAGCCAAGATTCCGGGGGGGCGGAAGAGACCCAGTACTTC; CDR3aa: CASSQDSGGAEETQYF
d_gene: NA; abundance: NA; v_gene: TRBV18; j_gene: TRBJ2-1; CDR3nt: TGTGCCAGCTCACCACCGATGCAGGGAAGGTTAAATGAGCAGTTCTTC; CDR3aa: CASSPPMQGRLNEQFF
d_gene: NA; abundance: few; v_gene: TRBV5-1; j_gene: TRBJ1-3; CDR3nt: TGCGCCAGCAGCCTGGTTGGGGACTCTGGAAACACCATATATTTT; CDR3aa: CASSLVGDSGNTIYF
d_gene: NA; abundance: few; v_gene: TRBV6-5; j_gene: TRBJ2-7; CDR3nt: TGTGCCAGCAGTTACTCTAGGCGAGGCGGCTACGAGCAGTACTTC; CDR3aa: CASSYSRRGGYEQYF
d_gene: NA; abundance: NA; v_gene: TRBV7-2; j_gene: TRBJ2-3; CDR3nt: TGTGCCAGCAGCCCTACATCCGATACGCAGTATTTT; CDR3aa: CASSPTSDTQYF
d_gene: NA; abundance: NA; v_gene: TRBV20-1; j_gene: TRBJ2-2; CDR3nt: TGCAGTGCTCCCCATCACAACACCGGGGAGCTGTTTTTT; CDR3aa: CSAPHHNTGELFF
d_gene: TRBD2; abundance: NA; v_gene: TRBV28; j_gene: TRBJ2-3; CDR3nt: TGTGCCAGCAGTTTGGGGTCTAGCGGGAGTAGAACAGATACGCAGTATTTT; CDR3aa: CASSLGSSGSRTDTQYF
d_gene: NA; abundance: many; v_gene: TRBV28; j_gene: TRBJ2-4; CDR3nt: TGTGCCACCCATGCCAAAAACATTCAGTACTTC; CDR3aa: CATHAKNIQYF
d_gene: NA; abundance: once; v_gene: TRBV5-4; j_gene: TRBJ2-7; CDR3nt: TGTGCCAGCAGAGCCAAGACAGGTTCCTACGAGCAGTACTTC; CDR3aa: CASRAKTGSYEQYF
d_gene: TRBD1; abundance: few; v_gene: TRBV12-3/TRBV12-4; j_gene: TRBJ2-3; CDR3nt: TGTGCCAGCAGTTTAAGGGCCGGCAGGGGGCTAACGTACACAGATACGCAGTATTTT; CDR3aa: CASSLRAGRGLTYTDTQYF
d_gene: NA; abundance: NA; v_gene: TRBV2; j_gene: TRBJ2-2; CDR3nt: TGTGCCAGCGGTACTGGCGGGTTGCGGACCGGGGAGCTGTTTTTT; CDR3aa: CASGTGGLRTGELFF
d_gene: TRBD1; abundance: NA; v_gene: TRBV5-1; j_gene: TRBJ2-5; CDR3nt: TGCGCCAGCAGCTCGGACAGGGGGGAAGAGACCCAGTACTTC; CDR3aa: CASSSDRGEETQYF
d_gene: NA; abundance: NA; v_gene: TRBV20-1; j_gene: TRBJ1-5; CDR3nt: TGCAGTGCCACCAGTGGCATGGCCAATCAGCCCCAGCATTTT; CDR3aa: CSATSGMANQPQHF
d_gene: NA; abundance: few; v_gene: TRBV6-1; j_gene: TRBJ1-4; CDR3nt: TGTGCCAGCAGCCGCCGGGCAGGGAAGGAGACAACTAATGAAAAACTGTTTTTT; CDR3aa: CASSRRAGKETTNEKLFF
d_gene: NA; abundance: NA; v_gene: TRBV4-1; j_gene: TRBJ1-3; CDR3nt: TGCGCCAGCAGCCAAGATAGTGACATCTCTGGAAACACCATATATTTT; CDR3aa: CASSQDSDISGNTIYF
d_gene: TRBD2; abundance: few; v_gene: TRBV5-1; j_gene: TRBJ2-1; CDR3nt: TGCGCCAGCAGGAGAGATAGCGGGAGCTACAATGAGCAGTTCTTC; CDR3aa: CASRRDSGSYNEQFF
d_gene: NA; abundance: few; v_gene: TRBV20-1; j_gene: TRBJ2-2; CDR3nt: TGCAGTGCGAGACGGGACGGGAACACCGGGGAGCTGTTTTTT; CDR3aa: CSARRDGNTGELFF
d_gene: TRBD2; abundance: few; v_gene: TRBV12-3/TRBV12-4; j_gene: TRBJ2-5; CDR3nt: TGTGCCAGCAGACCTCTAGCGGGAGGGCCCCGAGAGACCCAGTACTTC; CDR3aa: CASRPLAGGPRETQYF